A selection of T cell receptor beta chains follows, all from one sample in a study of blood T cell repertoires in COVID-19. Some clones are missing from TCRdb's copy, which holds only in-frame ones; the method was immunoSEQ multiplex PCR. Among about 77,000 clones listed, around 67% were seen once. Sequencing used peripheral blood. These receptors all come from a man between 60 and 75 years old with acute or convalescent COVID-19. The CDR3 runs from the conserved cysteine through the conserved F or W. The D gene is left open where the match is weak. Size is omitted from some rows. Given values are once, few, many or a class for expanded clones.

j_call,v_call,d_call,clone_size,cdr3_nt,cdr3_aa
TRBJ1-6,TRBV10-2,-,-,TGCGCCAGCAATTTTATTGGCAGTGCCCTCCACTTT,CASNFIGSALHF
TRBJ2-6,TRBV7-3,-,-,TGTGCCAGCAGCTTACAGGGTGGGGCCAACGTCCTGACTTTC,CASSLQGGANVLTF
TRBJ2-1,TRBV27,-,-,TGTGCCAGCAAGGGGGACACTAAAGTTAATGAGCAGTTCTTC,CASKGDTKVNEQFF
TRBJ2-7,TRBV14,-,-,TGTGCCAGCAGCCACGGCCCGACAGATACCTACGAGCAGTACTTC,CASSHGPTDTYEQYF
TRBJ2-3,TRBV24-1,TRBD2,-,TGTGCCACCAGTGATTCGGGACTAGCGGAAGATACGCAGTATTTT,CATSDSGLAEDTQYF
TRBJ1-2,TRBV6-1,-,-,TGTGCCAGCAGTGACCCAGGGTGGGTGGGCTACACCTTC,CASSDPGWVGYTF
TRBJ1-1,TRBV5-1,-,-,TGCGCCAGCCGCCCCTGGTGGGGGGAGAACACTGAAGCTTTCTTT,CASRPWWGENTEAFF
TRBJ1-1,TRBV6-6,-,-,TGTGCCAGCAGTTATGGGGGGGCGCGAGACACTGAAGCTTTCTTT,CASSYGGARDTEAFF
TRBJ2-7,TRBV12-3/TRBV12-4,-,-,TGTGCCAGCAGTTGGGCGCGGGGCTACGAGCAGTACTTC,CASSWARGYEQYF
TRBJ2-5,TRBV28,-,-,TGTGCCAGCAGTTTATCACCACAGGAGACCCAGTACTTC,CASSLSPQETQYF
TRBJ2-5,TRBV7-6,-,few,TGTGCCAGCAGTTCAATCCGGGGTTCTGGAGAGACCCAGTACTTC,CASSSIRGSGETQYF
TRBJ1-6,TRBV15,-,-,TGTGCCACCAGCAGGGAGGGAGGGAGAACGTATAATTCACCCCTCCACTTT,CATSREGGRTYNSPLHF
TRBJ1-6,TRBV7-8,TRBD1,-,TGTGCCAGCAGCTTTGGACAGGGGGTTTCACCCCTCCACTTT,CASSFGQGVSPLHF
TRBJ2-2,TRBV24-1,TRBD1,-,TGTGCCACCAGTGATTCCGGGACAGGGGCCGGGGAGCTGTTTTTT,CATSDSGTGAGELFF
TRBJ2-3,TRBV7-9,TRBD1,-,TGTGCCAGCAGCCGGACAGGGGGACCAGATACGCAGTATTTT,CASSRTGGPDTQYF
TRBJ2-3,TRBV9,-,-,TGTGCCAGCAGCGGGTGGAGAGAGAGCGCTACTAGCACAGATACGCAGTATTTT,CASSGWRESATSTDTQYF